The source of this T cell receptor beta chain is a study of OX40 agonist ivuxolimab in advanced cancers. Study background: Ivuxolimab, an agonist antibody against OX40 (CD134), was given to patients. The dose-escalation group included hepatocellular carcinoma, melanoma, renal cell carcinoma and head and neck cancer. Whole-study findings and limits: Expanded peripheral T-cell antigen specificity went undetermined. Low clonal expansion, among the lowest seen, marked partial responders at 0.1-3.0 mg/kg.

The CDR3 is 13 amino acids. V was cut by 1 base and J by 6 bases, with 8 bases left in between. The germline V gene encodes CDR1 SGHTA and CDR2 FQGNSA. Notes on this clone: Its antigen is not identified.

This table comes from immunoSEQ multiplex PCR, and its TCRdb copy is limited to in-frame clones, with some not included. There are over 85,000 clones in the sample; 90% occur only once, and around 1.6% lies in the top ten. This clonotype originated in an adult with an advanced solid tumor such as melanoma, head and neck, liver or kidney cancer. The V gene is TRBV7-2, the J gene TRBJ2-3; D remains ambiguous. Specimen: CD4+ or CD8+ T cells sorted from blood, collected in a trial of the OX40 agonist ivuxolimab. The CDR3 spells CASSLDRQDTQYF. The DNA of the CDR3 is TGTGCCAGCAGCTTAGACCGCCAGGATACGCAGTATTTT.